This entry lists 8 T cell receptor beta chains sequenced from one sample in a study of human T cells and chemical hapten exposure. Via MiXCR, TCRdb re-called the RACE reads, giving one row per CDR3 protein. The sample includes approximately 87,000 distinct CDR3 sequences, 10% to 12% of them seen just once. As to time point: patch test 2, 6 weeks after DPC sensitization. Treatment here: therapeutic diphenylcyclopropenone sensitization with weekly scalp DPC. Specimen: whole blood, collected in connection with sensitization to the hapten diphenylcyclopropenone (DPC). Receptors originate from a woman aged 40 to 49 with alopecia areata. Some clones in this sample may be carry-over from other donors' samples.

In its sample, this clonotype was seen a few times. This chain links TRBV7-2 with TRBJ2-6; TRBD1 aligns across 10 bases. J was trimmed by 4 bases and V by 5 bases; bases with no gene match: 8. This CDR3 spans 17 amino acids. Germline CDR1 SGHTA, CDR2 FQGNSA. CDR3 residues: CASSTWTGGAGANVLTF. CDR3 sequence (DNA): TGTGCCAGCAGCACATGGACAGGGGGGGCCGGGGCCAACGTCCTGACTTTC.

This clonotype was detected many times. This chain uses TRBV28 with TRBJ1-2, with unresolved D. Germline CDR1 is MDHEN and CDR2 is SYDVKM. Trimming stripped 5 bases from V and 3 bases from J, with 7 bases between. The CDR3 spans 12 residues. The DNA for the CDR3 is TGTGCCAGCAGTCCCTCCGACTATGGCTACACCTTC. Translating it yields CASSPSDYGYTF.

The table lists this clonotype with many counts. The V call is TRBV2, the J call TRBJ2-7; TRBD1 matches 9 bases. Germline-derived CDR1 and CDR2 are SNHLY and FYNNEI. V gave up 6 bases and J gave up 5 bases; unmatched junction bases: 5. This CDR3 contains 13 residues. This CDR3 is CASRGTGYNEQYF. DNA of the CDR3: TGTGCCAGCAGAGGGACAGGGTACAACGAGCAGTACTTC.

This clonotype was counted ten times or more. This sequence joins TRBV20-1 and TRBJ1-5; D not resolved. The CDR3 is 12 residues long. V was trimmed by 6 bases and J by 2 bases, leaving 8 bases between them. Germline V CDR1 and CDR2: DFQATT, SNEGSKA (reference sequence). The DNA for the CDR3 is TGCAGTGCGTGGACTGGCAATCAGCCCCAGCATTTT. It encodes CSAWTGNQPQHF.

Many counts were recorded for this clonotype. The rearrangement uses TRBV30 and TRBJ2-7; possible D gene TRBD2, 6 bases. Germline V gene lookup returns CDR1 GTSNPN and CDR2 SVGIG (reference sequence). The CDR3 has 12 amino acids. Trimming removed 6 bases from V and 4 bases from J, with 13 bases in between. CDR3 region: CACPGLGYEQYF. Written as DNA, the CDR3 is TGTGCCTGCCCGGGACTGGGATACGAGCAGTACTTC.

This clonotype has a handful of counts. The gene calls are TRBV7-2 and TRBJ2-1, with 13 bases identical to TRBD2. The V gene end was trimmed by 0 bases and the J gene end by 4 bases; junction bases not matched to a gene: 6. This CDR3 spans 18 amino acids. The germline CDR1 and CDR2 sequences are SGHTA and FQGNSA. The CDR3 is CASSLASRLAGGYNEQFF. CDR3 nucleotide sequence: TGTGCCAGCAGCTTAGCTTCAAGACTAGCGGGAGGATACAATGAGCAGTTCTTC.

The chain carries TRBV2 and TRBJ2-1; TRBD1 is a possible D gene (6 bases). The V end was cut by 4 bases, the J end by 4 bases, with 11 bases between. This CDR3 has 14 residues. Germline-derived CDR1 and CDR2 are SNHLY and FYNNEI. This CDR3 is CASSVTGPYNEQFF. The CDR3 DNA follows: TGTGCCAGCAGTGTCACAGGGCCTTACAATGAGCAGTTCTTC.

A note on this clonotype: Since a much larger clone is just one base distant, this may be a read error. The V and J genes are TRBV10-2 and TRBJ2-1; 9 bases align to TRBD1. The CDR3 length is 15 residues. V dropped 8 bases and J dropped 8; count of bases not matched to a gene: 13. Germline lookup yields CDR1 WSHSY and CDR2 SAAADI. In DNA, the CDR3 is TGCGCCAGCGGAGACGGGGGGACAGGGTGTCATGAGCAGTTCTTC. Protein product: CASGDGGTGCHEQFF.